This T cell receptor beta chain was sequenced for a study of CD8+CD57+ T cells in acquired aplastic anemia. Study overall: DNA from sorted CD4+ and CD8+ cells averaged roughly 3.2 ug.

Genomic DNA constituted the template upon which TCR beta VDJ and CDR3 profiling was performed. A single record per CDR3 protein comes from TCRdb applying MiXCR to the reads. The data hold about 160,000 distinct CDR3 sequences, with about half observed a single time. CDR3 size: 12 residues. V shed 4 bases and J shed 4 bases, with 8 bases lying between them. Germline V gives CDR1 SGHTA, CDR2 FQGNSA. Patients chosen for sequencing had shown CD8+CD57+ cell expansion by flow cytometry. By the time of blood sampling, patients had still received no therapy. J is TRBJ2-7 and V is TRBV7-2; D is unclear. This sequence originates from a human donor with aplastic anemia. What was sequenced was sorted CD4+, CD8+, or CD8+CD57+ T cells (not recorded which) from PBMCs. The CDR3 DNA reads TGTGCCAGCAGCTCTAATGGGTACGAGCAGTACTTC. Its translation: CASSSNGYEQYF.